The T cell receptor (beta chain) under discussion was sequenced for a study of OX40 agonist ivuxolimab in advanced cancers. For the study at large: Every 2 weeks, ivuxolimab was infused into the patients intravenously at between 0.01 and 10 mg/kg. Recorded diagnoses for dose-escalation patients were hepatocellular carcinoma, melanoma, renal cell or head and neck cancer.

On this clone: Its specificity is unknown.

Data came from immunoSEQ multiplex PCR; TCRdb stores just in-frame clones and leaves some out. The repertoire holds over 50,000 clones, with about 82% as singletons. Study-wide results and limits: Expanded clones were, on average, more numerous among CD8+ T cells than CD4+.

Blood got drawn at baseline, again on cycle 4 day 1, and then on cycle 7 day 1. The source is an adult with an advanced solid tumor such as melanoma, head and neck, liver or kidney cancer. Here the sequenced sample was CD4+ or CD8+ T cells sorted from blood, taken in a trial of the OX40 agonist ivuxolimab.

CDR3 protein: CASSLQGTGELFF. The CDR3 bases are TGTGCCAGCAGCTTACAGGGAACCGGGGAGCTGTTTTTT. The V gene is TRBV11-3, the J gene TRBJ2-2; a weak D match, TRBD1 (5 bases). There are 13 residues in the CDR3. Trimming took off 2 bases at V and 5 bases at J, with 6 bases between the two ends. Germline V gene sequence: CDR1 SGHNT, CDR2 YENEEA. Combining the CDR3 with reference TRBV11-3 and TRBJ2-2 gives the whole variable domain EAGVVQSPRYKIIEKKQPVAFWCNPISGHNTLYWYLQNLGQGPELLIRYENEEAVDDSQLPKDRFSAERLKGVDSTLKIQPAELGDSAVYLCASSLQGTGELFFGEGSRLTVL.